These T cell receptor beta chains were read from a single sample in a study of blood T cell repertoires in COVID-19. Using immunoSEQ multiplex PCR, the repertoire was profiled, and TCRdb retains in-frame clones only, with some absent. The data contain about 160,000 clones, approximately 82% of them singletons. The sample comprised peripheral blood. All receptors come from a woman over 75 with active or convalescent COVID-19. Both conserved end residues are part of each CDR3. Each record gives: clone size, D gene, J gene, V gene, CDR3 protein, CDR3 DNA. A D gene is named only where the DNA matches it firmly. The size field is filled for only some rows; it gives once, few, many or a size class.

>once|-|TRBJ2-1|TRBV20-1
CSASARGETGEQFF
TGCAGTGCTAGTGCGCGCGGGGAGACGGGGGAGCAGTTCTTC
>-|TRBD1|TRBJ1-5|TRBV2
CASSVRQGDQPQHF
TGTGCCAGCAGTGTTCGGCAGGGGGATCAGCCCCAGCATTTT
>-|-|TRBJ1-2|TRBV10-3
CATRSIRENYGYTF
TGTGCCACCCGTTCGATCAGGGAAAACTATGGCTACACCTTC
>-|-|TRBJ2-7|TRBV2
CASMTDSYEQYF
TGTGCCAGCATGACAGATTCCTACGAGCAGTACTTC
>once|TRBD2|TRBJ2-7|TRBV6-1
CASSDILAGSHEQYF
TGTGCCAGCAGTGATATCCTAGCGGGAAGCCACGAGCAGTACTTC
>-|TRBD2|TRBJ2-1|TRBV5-1
CASNSGISYNEQFF
TGCGCCAGTAATAGCGGGATCTCCTACAATGAGCAGTTCTTC
>-|-|TRBJ1-1|TRBV2
CASSESGGWTEAFF
TGTGCCAGCAGTGAATCGGGGGGTTGGACTGAAGCTTTCTTT
>-|-|TRBJ2-5|TRBV15
CATSGRGTPFQETQYF
TGTGCCACCAGCGGGCGAGGGACACCCTTTCAAGAGACCCAGTACTTC
>-|TRBD1|TRBJ2-7|TRBV7-3
CASSIATGTFYEQYF
TGTGCCAGCAGCATAGCGACAGGGACGTTTTACGAGCAGTACTTC
>-|-|TRBJ2-1|TRBV27
CASSSKRANNEQFF
TGTGCCAGCAGTTCCAAGCGGGCAAACAATGAGCAGTTCTTC
>-|-|TRBJ1-1|TRBV7-8
CASSLQGTTEAFF
TGTGCCAGCAGCTTACAGGGTACTACTGAAGCTTTCTTT
>-|-|TRBJ1-2|TRBV6-5
CASSMTGGYGYTF
TGTGCCAGCAGCATGACGGGAGGCTATGGCTACACCTTC
>-|-|TRBJ1-2|TRBV4-2
CASSQGVATGSAYGYTF
TGTGCCAGCAGCCAAGGGGTTGCGACAGGTTCGGCCTATGGCTACACCTTC
>-|-|TRBJ1-1|TRBV7-3
CASSLEVNTEAFF
TGTGCCAGCAGCTTAGAGGTAAACACTGAAGCTTTCTTT
>-|-|TRBJ1-1|TRBV7-8
CASSFTPGNTEAFF
TGTGCCAGCAGCTTTACCCCAGGGAACACTGAAGCTTTCTTT
>-|TRBD2|TRBJ2-3|TRBV9
CASSVGGTSASTDTQYF
TGTGCCAGCAGCGTAGGAGGGACTAGCGCGAGCACAGATACGCAGTATTTT
>-|-|TRBJ1-3|TRBV2
CASSEQGSGNTIYF
TGTGCCAGCAGTGAACAGGGCTCTGGAAACACCATATATTTT
>-|TRBD1|TRBJ2-7|TRBV24-1
CATSEPGTGTNEQYF
TGTGCCACCAGTGAACCAGGGACAGGGACCAACGAGCAGTACTTC
>-|-|TRBJ1-5|TRBV28
CASSLWSLRDQPQHF
TGTGCCAGCAGTTTATGGTCCCTGCGGGATCAGCCCCAGCATTTT
>-|-|TRBJ2-7|TRBV5-1
CASSPTGTYEQYF
TGCGCCAGCAGCCCCACAGGGACCTACGAGCAGTACTTC
>-|-|TRBJ1-3|TRBV5-1
CASSVRGGFSGNTIYF
TGCGCCAGCAGCGTGCGGGGGGGTTTCTCTGGAAACACCATATATTTT
>-|TRBD1|TRBJ1-2|TRBV28
CASAGRTGGYNYGYTF
TGTGCCAGCGCTGGCCGGACAGGGGGCTATAACTATGGCTACACCTTC
>-|-|TRBJ2-7|TRBV6-6
CASTKEARNSYEQYF
TGTGCCAGCACAAAGGAGGCGCGTAATTCCTACGAGCAGTACTTC
>-|TRBD1|TRBJ2-3|TRBV5-1
CASSLGQGATDTQYF
TGCGCCAGCAGCTTAGGACAGGGTGCCACAGATACGCAGTATTTT
>few|TRBD2|TRBJ2-1|TRBV5-4
CASSQEAGATYNEQFF
TGTGCCAGCAGCCAAGAAGCGGGGGCAACCTACAATGAGCAGTTCTTC
>once|-|TRBJ1-1|TRBV11-2
CASSLGSGDTTEAFF
TGTGCCAGCAGCTTAGGGAGCGGCGACACCACTGAAGCTTTCTTT
>-|-|TRBJ2-3|TRBV28
CASSEPDTQYF
TGTGCCAGCAGCGAGCCAGATACGCAGTATTTT
>-|-|TRBJ2-5|TRBV9
CASSVDRWQETQYF
TGTGCCAGCAGCGTAGACAGGTGGCAAGAGACCCAGTACTTC
>few|-|TRBJ1-2|TRBV19
CASTPPGVHGYTF
TGTGCCAGTACCCCACCAGGGGTTCATGGCTACACCTTC
>-|TRBD2|TRBJ2-3|TRBV9
CASSVDMGGADTQYF
TGTGCCAGCAGCGTAGATATGGGAGGGGCAGATACGCAGTATTTT
>-|TRBD1|TRBJ1-5|TRBV19
CASSIWDRERGLDQPQHF
TGTGCCAGTAGTATTTGGGACAGGGAACGGGGCTTGGATCAGCCCCAGCATTTT
>-|-|TRBJ1-5|TRBV28
CASSSPPSNQPQHF
TGTGCCAGCAGTTCCCCCCCGAGCAATCAGCCCCAGCATTTT
>-|-|TRBJ2-1|TRBV20-1
CSAGRGDEQFF
TGCAGTGCCGGCAGGGGGGATGAGCAGTTCTTC
>few|TRBD2|TRBJ2-1|TRBV19
CASSPAGGIYNEQFF
TGTGCCAGTAGTCCGGCGGGAGGGATTTACAATGAGCAGTTCTTC
>-|TRBD1|TRBJ1-2|TRBV5-1
CASSLTGTGIGYTF
TGCGCCAGCAGCTTAACAGGGACAGGGATTGGCTACACCTTC
>once|-|TRBJ1-2|TRBV5-6
CASSFRGRNYGYTF
TGTGCCAGCAGCTTCAGGGGACGAAACTATGGCTACACCTTC
>-|-|TRBJ1-2|TRBV19
CASSTYYGYTF
TGTGCCAGTAGTACCTACTATGGCTACACCTTC
>-|TRBD2|TRBJ2-7|TRBV28
CASRSGLAGNYEQYF
TGTGCCAGCAGGTCGGGACTAGCGGGGAACTACGAGCAGTACTTC
>-|TRBD2|TRBJ2-1|TRBV10-3
CAISESFLAGGYRQFF
TGTGCCATCAGTGAGTCGTTCTTGGCGGGAGGTTACCGGCAGTTCTTC
>-|TRBD1|TRBJ1-2|TRBV11-2
CASSLGTGDGYTF
TGTGCCAGCAGCTTAGGGACAGGGGATGGCTACACCTTC
>-|-|TRBJ1-2|TRBV4-1
CASSPTGGDDGYTF
TGCGCCAGCAGTCCTACAGGAGGGGACGATGGCTACACCTTC
>-|TRBD1|TRBJ1-2|TRBV3-1/TRBV3-2
CASSQEIFGTGAGYTF
TGTGCCAGCAGCCAAGAAATTTTCGGGACAGGGGCCGGCTACACCTTC
>few|-|TRBJ1-2|TRBV29-1
CSVRGSRTVTGGYTF
TGCAGCGTGAGGGGGAGCCGCACGGTCACGGGTGGCTACACCTTC
>-|-|TRBJ2-2|TRBV5-1
CASSLVNLATGELFF
TGCGCCAGCAGCTTGGTTAATCTAGCTACCGGGGAGCTGTTTTTT
>-|-|TRBJ2-3|TRBV5-1
CASSKLQVGSTDTQYF
TGCGCCAGCAGCAAACTTCAGGTTGGCAGCACAGATACGCAGTATTTT
>-|TRBD2|TRBJ2-1|TRBV27
CASRPRTSSSYNEQFF
TGTGCCAGCAGACCGCGGACTAGCAGCTCCTACAATGAGCAGTTCTTC
>-|TRBD1|TRBJ2-6|TRBV2
CASRPRDRGLSGANVLTF
TGTGCCAGCAGACCCCGGGACAGGGGCCTCTCTGGGGCCAACGTCCTGACTTTC
>once|TRBD2|TRBJ2-3|TRBV6-5
CASRPSGIGGDTQYF
TGTGCCAGCAGGCCTAGCGGGATCGGTGGAGATACGCAGTATTTT
>few|TRBD2|TRBJ2-1|TRBV20-1
CSASRPSGYNEQFF
TGCAGTGCTAGTAGGCCTAGCGGATACAATGAGCAGTTCTTC
>-|-|TRBJ2-2|TRBV5-1
CASIGGPGELFF
TGCGCCAGCATCGGGGGGCCCGGGGAGCTGTTTTTT
>-|-|TRBJ1-1|TRBV11-1
CASRSTVSTEAFF
TGTGCCAGCAGATCGACAGTGAGCACTGAAGCTTTCTTT
>-|-|TRBJ2-2|TRBV5-4
CASSLGQGLPGELFF
TGTGCCAGCAGCTTGGGGCAGGGTTTACCCGGGGAGCTGTTTTTT
>-|-|TRBJ1-3|TRBV24-1
CATSDPGRSGNTIYF
TGTGCCACCAGTGACCCCGGGAGGTCTGGAAACACCATATATTTT
>-|-|TRBJ1-2|TRBV14
CASSQGSGADGYTF
TGTGCCAGCAGCCAAGGATCAGGGGCTGATGGCTACACCTTC
>-|-|TRBJ1-4|TRBV7-8
CASSLRLHGGKLFF
TGTGCCAGCAGCTTACGTCTCCACGGGGGAAAACTGTTTTTT
>-|-|TRBJ2-5|TRBV2
CASSVSRGGEETQYF
TGTGCCAGCAGTGTATCCAGGGGAGGGGAAGAGACCCAGTACTTC
>-|-|TRBJ1-4|TRBV12-5
CASGLVVGVGEKLFF
TGTGCTAGTGGTTTGGTGGTAGGGGTGGGTGAAAAACTGTTTTTT
>-|TRBD2|TRBJ2-7|TRBV19
CASSIGLAGNYEQYF
TGTGCCAGTAGTATAGGGCTAGCGGGGAATTACGAGCAGTACTTC
>-|-|TRBJ1-2|TRBV29-1
CSVREQNFYGYTF
TGCAGCGTTCGTGAACAGAACTTCTATGGCTACACCTTC